These 2 T cell receptor beta chains originate from one sample sequenced in a study of cytotoxic CD8 clonotypes in ibrutinib-treated CLL. Profiling relied on immunoSEQ multiplex PCR, and the TCRdb table lists in-frame clones only, not all of them. Among 110,000 to 150,000 clones listed, 60% to 85% were seen once. The material was PBMCs, obtained after 24 months of ibrutinib treatment. These receptors were collected from a human donor with chronic lymphocytic leukemia.

This rearrangement joins TRBV6-6 to TRBJ1-4; D perhaps matches TRBD1 (5 bases). Trimming removed 7 bases at V and 5 bases at J, with 20 bases between. CDR3 length equals 16 residues. The germline V gene encodes CDR1 MNHNY and CDR2 SVGAGI (reference sequence). As DNA, the CDR3 is TGTGCCAGCACCAACCCGGGGGGTGGGCCAAATGAAAAACTGTTTTTT. This codes for CASTNPGGGPNEKLFF.

The rearrangement uses TRBV7-2 and TRBJ2-1; no reliable D call. Per the germline V gene, CDR1 is SGHTA and CDR2 is FQGNSA. The ends were cut back, 5 bases at V and 4 bases at J, with 6 bases in the middle. CDR3 length equals 12 residues. The chain's CDR3 is CASSPTYNEQFF. CDR3 nucleotides: TGTGCCAGCAGCCCGACTTACAATGAGCAGTTCTTC. Using reference TRBV7-2 and TRBJ2-1 for the parts outside the CDR3, the full variable domain is GAGVSQSPSNKVTEKGKDVELRCDPISGHTALYWYRQSLGQGLEFLIYFQGNSAPDKSGLPSDRFSAERTGGSVSTLTIQRTQQEDSAVYLCASSPTYNEQFFGPGTRLTVL.